These T cell receptor beta chains were read from a single sample in a study of cytomegalovirus exposure and HLA in healthy donors. The protocol was immunoSEQ multiplex PCR, while the TCRdb copy is restricted to in-frame clones and leaves out a portion. Of about 76,000 clones listed, roughly 80% are singletons. The specimen sequenced was PBMCs. These receptors all come from a woman aged 25 to 39 in good health and CMV-seronegative. Each CDR3 is given with its conserved first and last residue. The order of the fields is J gene, V gene, CDR3 protein.

J: TRBJ2-6
V: TRBV4-2
CDR3: CASSQAQGAGGANVLTF

J: TRBJ1-5
V: TRBV4-1
CDR3: CASSQDVGQGLKSNQPQHF

J: TRBJ1-4
V: TRBV7-8
CDR3: CASSLLGSEKLFF

J: TRBJ1-4
V: TRBV5-1
CDR3: CASREEVLGHDGRLFF

J: TRBJ2-6
V: TRBV28
CDR3: CASSLQGGLGSGANVLTF

J: TRBJ2-3
V: TRBV28
CDR3: CASSFSGNVDTQYF

J: TRBJ1-1
V: TRBV6-1
CDR3: CASSVGQSNTEAFF

J: TRBJ2-6
V: TRBV27
CDR3: CASSPSDSWGGANVLTF

J: TRBJ2-1
V: TRBV18
CDR3: CASARGQGVYNEQFF

J: TRBJ2-1
V: TRBV27
CDR3: CAGSLSWLAYNEQFF

J: TRBJ1-4
V: TRBV6-1
CDR3: CASSEQINEKLFF

J: TRBJ1-4
V: TRBV7-9
CDR3: CASMGGQLFF

J: TRBJ2-1
V: TRBV12-2
CDR3: CASRLAQLAGGHDNEQFF

J: TRBJ1-1
V: TRBV19
CDR3: CASRRTGLKRTTEAFF

J: TRBJ2-3
V: TRBV6-5
CDR3: CASSYRQGPDTQYF

J: TRBJ2-3
V: TRBV7-3
CDR3: CASSPSGMAADTQYF

J: TRBJ2-3
V: TRBV25-1
CDR3: CASSPKRRGPRTDTQYF

J: TRBJ2-7
V: TRBV19
CDR3: CASSITGSGRQLRSYEQYF

J: TRBJ1-5
V: TRBV19
CDR3: CASSWVGLNQPQHF

J: TRBJ1-2
V: TRBV28
CDR3: CASSSAEAGSYGYTF

J: TRBJ2-5
V: TRBV6-1
CDR3: CASSDRTSGRAAETQYF

J: TRBJ2-1
V: TRBV4-1
CDR3: CASSQDQQGPWVQGSSYNEQFF

J: TRBJ2-2
V: TRBV5-4
CDR3: CASTTLAGGNVGGELFF

J: TRBJ1-6
V: TRBV19
CDR3: CAAKGQGLTPLHF

J: TRBJ2-1
V: TRBV5-1
CDR3: CASSPGGASGEQFF

J: TRBJ2-1
V: TRBV7-9
CDR3: CASSLVVAGGTEQFF

J: TRBJ1-2
V: TRBV19
CDR3: CASLRTGVGDYGYTF

J: TRBJ2-7
V: TRBV4-1
CDR3: CASSQDPGDIYEQYF

J: TRBJ2-3
V: TRBV28
CDR3: CASRSSGRGADTQYF

J: TRBJ2-5
V: TRBV18
CDR3: CASSQGLAGGSPGTQYF

J: TRBJ2-3
V: TRBV7-2
CDR3: CAGSGRVTDTQYF